Following are 3 T cell receptor beta chains from one sample sequenced in a study of T-cell memory formation after mild COVID-19. Using its own MiXCR run on the 5' RACE reads, TCRdb lists one record per CDR3 protein. The data contain some 310,000 distinct CDR3 sequences, 20% to 25% of them singletons. Sequenced input: PBMCs or a T cell subset sorted from them (not recorded which). The source of these receptors is a man between 18 and 29 years old who had mild COVID-19 (a few samples of this study predate the infection). Cell type and time point are not known.

The rearrangement uses TRBV6-6 and TRBJ2-3; possibly TRBD2 for D (5 bases). In germline, CDR1 is MNHNY, CDR2 SVGAGI (reference sequence). V was clipped by 6 bases and J by 4 bases, with 11 bases between them. This CDR3 comprises 13 residues. CDR3 protein: CASRDSNADTQYF. The DNA of the CDR3 is TGTGCCAGCAGGGACTCCAACGCAGATACGCAGTATTTT.

In its sample, this clonotype was seen a few times. The chain has TRBV4-3 and TRBJ1-1; D is uncertain. V dropped 0 bases and J dropped 5 bases, with 7 bases sitting between them. The CDR3 consists of 13 residues. The germline gives CDR1 LGHNA, CDR2 YSLEER. The DNA of the CDR3 is TGCGCCAGCAGCCAAGAAAGAAGGACTGAAGCTTTCTTT. It is translated as CASSQERRTEAFF.

This rearrangement joins TRBV4-3 to TRBJ2-1; the D is unclear. This CDR3 region has 14 residues. Trimming shortened V by 1 base and J by 11 bases, and 15 bases separated the two germline ends. CDR1 and CDR2 from the germline V gene are LGHNA and YSLEER. The CDR3 here is CASSQGSSGRKQFF. DNA for the CDR3: TGCGCCAGCAGCCAAGGATCCTCGGGTAGAAAGCAGTTCTTC.